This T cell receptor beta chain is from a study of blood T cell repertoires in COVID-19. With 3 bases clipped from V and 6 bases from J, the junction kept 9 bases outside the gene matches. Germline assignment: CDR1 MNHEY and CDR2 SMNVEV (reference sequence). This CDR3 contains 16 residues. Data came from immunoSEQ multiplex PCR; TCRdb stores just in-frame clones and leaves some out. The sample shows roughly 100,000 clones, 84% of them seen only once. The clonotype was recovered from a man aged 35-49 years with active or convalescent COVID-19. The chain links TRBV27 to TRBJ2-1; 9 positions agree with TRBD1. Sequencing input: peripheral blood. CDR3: CASSFVPLTGGNEQFF. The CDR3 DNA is TGTGCCAGCAGTTTCGTTCCCTTGACAGGGGGCAATGAGCAGTTCTTC.